Shown below are 17 T cell receptor beta chains from a single sample sequenced in a study of glioma-infiltrating T cells after dendritic cell vaccination. Time point defined: after dendritic cell vaccination, including at tumor progression/relapse. Generated by immunoSEQ multiplex PCR, the TCRdb table keeps only in-frame clones and is missing some. The sample carries 20,000 to 30,000 clones, roughly nine tenths recorded once. The sample consisted of blood, taken after dendritic cell vaccination. Receptors originate from a human donor with glioblastoma.

This sequence joins TRBV2 and TRBJ1-5; weak D call: TRBD1 (5 bases). CDR1 and CDR2 from the germline V gene are SNHLY and FYNNEI. V was pared by 3 bases and J by 7 bases, with 13 bases between. The CDR3 length is 14 residues. The CDR3, as DNA: TGTGCCAGCAGTGATAGGGGAAATGGGCAGCCCCAGCATTTT. Its protein is CASSDRGNGQPQHF. The variable domain in full, completed from reference TRBV2 and TRBJ1-5, reads EPEVTQTPSHQVTQMGQEVILRCVPISNHLYFYWYRQILGQKVEFLVSFYNNEISEKSEIFDDQFSVERPDGSNFTLKIRSTKLEDSAMYFCASSDRGNGQPQHFGDGTRLSIL.

This chain joins TRBV7-9 and TRBJ2-2, with 7 bases that match TRBD1. This CDR3 is built from 15 residues. The ends lost 9 bases at V and 0 bases at J; junction bases unmatched: 7. Germline-derived CDR1 and CDR2 are SEHNR and FQNEAQ (reference sequence). The CDR3 DNA sequence: TGTGCCAGTGACCCGGGACAGACGAACACCGGGGAGCTGTTTTTT. It specifies CASDPGQTNTGELFF.

The J gene is TRBJ2-5, the V gene TRBV5-1, with 11 bases fitting TRBD2. The germline V gene has CDR1 SGHRS and CDR2 YFSETQ. V lost 0 bases and J lost 5; bases outside the gene matches: 3. This CDR3 contains 15 residues. This CDR3 reads CASSLALAGDETQYF. DNA of the CDR3: TGCGCCAGCAGCTTGGCACTAGCGGGGGATGAGACCCAGTACTTC.

Comments on this clone: The identical CDR3 is also encoded by other nucleotide sequences in the sample. This chain connects TRBV4-1 to TRBJ1-6; D is uncertain. This CDR3 comprises 16 residues. CDR1 is MGHRA and CDR2 is YSYEKL in the germline V gene. Trimming left V 0 bases short and J 7 bases short, with 13 bases between. The CDR3 bases are TGCGCCAGCAGCCAAGATAGAGGCAGTCCGAATTCACCCCTCCACTTT. This translates into CASSQDRGSPNSPLHF.

This clone was counted a few times. CDR3 DNA sequence: TGTGCCAGCAGCCAAGTAACTAGCGGTGTTGTCGGGGAGCTGTTTTTT. This sequence encodes CASSQVTSGVVGELFF. The chain uses TRBV4-2 and TRBJ2-2, with TRBD2 identical over 8 bases. V dropped 1 base and J dropped 7; count of bases not matched to a gene: 8. Looked up from germline, CDR1 is LGHNA and CDR2 is YNFKEQ. This CDR3 has 16 residues.

The chain carries TRBV6-5 and TRBJ2-7; 10 nucleotides agree with TRBD2. V lost 5 bases, J lost 7 bases, and 11 bases stayed unmatched. Germline V CDR1 and CDR2: MNHEY, SVGAGI. CDR3 length: 15 residues. DNA for the CDR3: TGTGCCAGCAGTCCTCTAGCGGGGGCGCTGAGGGAGCAGTACTTC. It codes for CASSPLAGALREQYF.

The rearrangement uses TRBV9 and TRBJ2-3; D unclear. V was shortened by 0 bases and J by 0 bases, with 5 bases between the two germline ends. In germline, CDR1 is SGDLS, CDR2 YYNGEE. The CDR3 covers 14 residues. The CDR3 loop is CASSVALSTDTQYF. CDR3 in DNA: TGTGCCAGCAGCGTAGCCCTCAGCACAGATACGCAGTATTTT.

This clone appeared a few times. The chain has TRBV10-3 and TRBJ2-3, with 9 nucleotides matching TRBD2. J was trimmed by 1 base and V by 4 bases; bases with no gene match: 0. CDR1 ENHRY and CDR2 SYGVKD come from the germline V gene. The CDR3 length is 14 residues. CDR3 protein: CAISGTSGTDTQYF. The CDR3 DNA reads TGTGCCATCAGTGGGACTAGCGGCACAGATACGCAGTATTTT.

The chain recombines TRBV5-1 with TRBJ2-7; D unresolved. Germline assignment: CDR1 SGHRS and CDR2 YFSETQ. This CDR3 has 16 amino acids. Trimming removed 0 bases from V and 0 bases from J, with 13 bases in between. CDR3 in DNA: TGCGCCAGCAGCTTGGCTTCAAGTCGGGTCTCCTACGAGCAGTACTTC. Translation gives CASSLASSRVSYEQYF.

J is TRBJ2-5 and V is TRBV5-1; 7 nucleotides align to TRBD2. The germline CDR1 and CDR2 sequences are SGHRS and YFSETQ. V was clipped by 4 bases and J by 4 bases; unmatched bases: 10. This CDR3 has 15 amino acids. As DNA, the CDR3 is TGCGCCAGCAGCCCGGACGGGACGGGAGGAGAGACCCAGTACTTC. The encoded protein is CASSPDGTGGETQYF.

Comments on this clone: Other DNA sequences within the sample encode an identical CDR3. The rearrangement links TRBV10-1 to TRBJ2-3; D unclear. CDR3 length: 11 amino acids. Trimming left V 6 bases short and J 5 bases short, with 6 bases between. Germline V gives CDR1 WNHNN, CDR2 SYGVQD (reference sequence). The CDR3 region is CASRSGDTQYF. CDR3 coding DNA: TGCGCCAGCAGATCAGGAGATACGCAGTATTTT.

The V and J genes are TRBV13 and TRBJ2-7; tentatively, D is TRBD2 (5 bases). The germline V gene has CDR1 PRHDT and CDR2 FYEKMQ (reference sequence). CDR3 length: 14 amino acids. V was clipped by 0 bases and J by 3 bases, with 9 bases between them. CDR3 nucleotides: TGTGCCAGCAGCTTAGGCGGGGAGTTCTACGAGCAGTACTTC. This codes for CASSLGGEFYEQYF.

V usage is TRBV2 and J usage is TRBJ2-3; possible D gene TRBD1, 7 bases. The CDR3 runs 13 residues. V gave up 11 bases and J gave up 3 bases, with 15 bases separating them. CDR1 is SNHLY and CDR2 is FYNNEI in the germline V gene. CDR3 in amino acids: CAGGTEATDTQYF. The CDR3 region has the DNA TGTGCCGGGGGGACAGAGGCTACAGATACGCAGTATTTT.

The chain recombines TRBV6-1 with TRBJ1-2; D may be TRBD1 (6 bases). Trimming took 5 bases from V and 2 from J, leaving 9 bases between them. The CDR3 has 13 amino acids. The germline CDR1 and CDR2 sequences are MNHNS and SASEGT. In DNA form, the CDR3 reads TGTGCCAGCAGTACCGGGACAAACTATGGCTACACCTTC. Translation: CASSTGTNYGYTF.

The chain has TRBV5-6 and TRBJ2-7; TRBD1 matches at 7 bases. The length of the CDR3 is 12 residues. V shed 3 bases, J shed 3 bases, and the junction held 0 bases outside the gene matches. Germline V gives CDR1 SGHDT, CDR2 YYEEEE. The CDR3 reads CASSWDSYEQYF. CDR3 nucleotide sequence: TGTGCCAGCAGCTGGGACAGCTACGAGCAGTACTTC.

This chain uses TRBV18 with TRBJ1-1; D gene ambiguous. Deletions cut 3 bases from V and 8 bases from J, with 10 bases between. This CDR3 comprises 12 residues. The V gene's germline CDR1 is KGHSH and CDR2 LQKENI. Here the CDR3 reads CASSPYGLEAFF. CDR3 DNA sequence: TGTGCCAGCTCACCTTATGGACTCGAAGCTTTCTTT.

The rearrangement joins TRBV5-5 to TRBJ1-6, with TRBD1 matching over 8 bases. CDR1 and CDR2 from the germline V gene are SGHKS and YYEKEE (reference sequence). This CDR3 region has 19 residues. V shed 0 bases, J shed 7 bases, and the junction held 15 bases outside the gene matches. CDR3 residues: CASSLETGQGRVKNSPLHF. As DNA, the CDR3 is TGTGCCAGCAGCTTGGAAACAGGACAGGGAAGGGTAAAGAATTCACCCCTCCACTTT. Variable domain in full (rest from reference TRBV5-5 and TRBJ1-6): DAGVTQSPTHLIKTRGQQVTLRCSPISGHKSVSWYQQVLGQGPQFIFQYYEKEERGRGNFPDRFSARQFPNYSSELNVNALLLGDSALYLCASSLETGQGRVKNSPLHFGNGTRLTVT.